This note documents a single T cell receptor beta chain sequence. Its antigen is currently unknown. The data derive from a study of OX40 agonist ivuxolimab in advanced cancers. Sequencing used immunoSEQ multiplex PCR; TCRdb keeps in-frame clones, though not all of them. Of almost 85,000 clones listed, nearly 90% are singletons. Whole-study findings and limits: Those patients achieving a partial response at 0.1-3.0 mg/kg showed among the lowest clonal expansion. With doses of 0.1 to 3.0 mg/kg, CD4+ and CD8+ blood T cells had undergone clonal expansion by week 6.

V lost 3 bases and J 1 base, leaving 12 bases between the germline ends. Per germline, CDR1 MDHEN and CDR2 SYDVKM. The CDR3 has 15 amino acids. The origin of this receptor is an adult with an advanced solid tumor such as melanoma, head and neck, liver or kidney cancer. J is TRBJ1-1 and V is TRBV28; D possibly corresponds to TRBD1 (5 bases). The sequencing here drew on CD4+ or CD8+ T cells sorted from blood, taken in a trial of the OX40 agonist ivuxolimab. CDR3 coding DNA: TGTGCCAGCAGTTTTTTTGGGGCTACGAACACTGAAGCTTTCTTT. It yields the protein CASSFFGATNTEAFF. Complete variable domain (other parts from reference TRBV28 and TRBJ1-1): DVKVTQSSRYLVKRTGEKVFLECVQDMDHENMFWYRQDPGLGLRLIYFSYDVKMKEKGDIPEGYSVSREKKERFSLILESASTNQTSMYLCASSFFGATNTEAFFGQGTRLTVV.